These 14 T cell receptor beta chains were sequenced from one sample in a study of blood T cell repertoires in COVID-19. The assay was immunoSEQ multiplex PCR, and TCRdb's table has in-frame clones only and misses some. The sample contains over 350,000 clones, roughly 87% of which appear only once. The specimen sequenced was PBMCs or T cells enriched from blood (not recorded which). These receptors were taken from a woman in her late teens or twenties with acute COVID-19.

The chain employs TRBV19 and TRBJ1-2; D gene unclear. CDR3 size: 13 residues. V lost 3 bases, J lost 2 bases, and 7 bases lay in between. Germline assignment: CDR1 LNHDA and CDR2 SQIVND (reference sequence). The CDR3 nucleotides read TGTGCCAGTAGTATCGAGTACAACTATGGCTACACCTTC. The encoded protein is CASSIEYNYGYTF.

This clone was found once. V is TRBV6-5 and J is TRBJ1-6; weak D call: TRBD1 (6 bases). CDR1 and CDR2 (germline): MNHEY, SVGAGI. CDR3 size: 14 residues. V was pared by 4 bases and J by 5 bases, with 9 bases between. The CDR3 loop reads CASSSDRNNSPLHF. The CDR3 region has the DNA TGTGCCAGCAGTTCGGACAGAAATAATTCACCCCTCCACTTT.

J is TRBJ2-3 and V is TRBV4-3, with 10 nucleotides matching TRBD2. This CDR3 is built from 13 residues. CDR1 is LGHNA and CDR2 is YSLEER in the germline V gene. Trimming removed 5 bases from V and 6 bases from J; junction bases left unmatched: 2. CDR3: CASSTSGTDTQYF. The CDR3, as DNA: TGCGCCAGCAGCACTAGCGGGACGGATACGCAGTATTTT.

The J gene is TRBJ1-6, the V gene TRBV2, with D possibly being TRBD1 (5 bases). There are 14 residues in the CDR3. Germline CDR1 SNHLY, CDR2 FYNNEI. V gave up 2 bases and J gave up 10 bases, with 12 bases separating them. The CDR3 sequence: CASSEQQGGSPLHF. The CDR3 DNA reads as TGTGCCAGCAGTGAACAGCAGGGAGGCTCACCCCTCCACTTT.

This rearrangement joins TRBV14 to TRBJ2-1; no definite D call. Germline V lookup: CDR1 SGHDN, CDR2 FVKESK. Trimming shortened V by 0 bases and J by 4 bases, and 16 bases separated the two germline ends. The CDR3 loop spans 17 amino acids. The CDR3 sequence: CASSQDRSVYPYNEQFF. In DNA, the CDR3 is TGTGCCAGCAGCCAAGATCGATCGGTATACCCTTACAATGAGCAGTTCTTC.

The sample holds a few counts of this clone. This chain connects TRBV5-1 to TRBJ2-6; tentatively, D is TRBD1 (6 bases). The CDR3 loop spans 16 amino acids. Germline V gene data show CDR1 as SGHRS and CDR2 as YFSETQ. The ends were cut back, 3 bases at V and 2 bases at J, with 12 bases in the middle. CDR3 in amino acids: CASSSTGTTGANVLTF. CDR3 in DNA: TGCGCCAGCAGCTCCACCGGGACAACTGGGGCCAACGTCCTGACTTTC.

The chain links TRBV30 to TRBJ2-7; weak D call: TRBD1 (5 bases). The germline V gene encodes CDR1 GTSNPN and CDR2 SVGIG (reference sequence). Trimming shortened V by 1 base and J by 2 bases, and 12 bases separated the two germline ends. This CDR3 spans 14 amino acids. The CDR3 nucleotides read TGTGCCTGGAGTGGTGGACACCGTACCTACGAGCAGTACTTC. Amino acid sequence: CAWSGGHRTYEQYF.

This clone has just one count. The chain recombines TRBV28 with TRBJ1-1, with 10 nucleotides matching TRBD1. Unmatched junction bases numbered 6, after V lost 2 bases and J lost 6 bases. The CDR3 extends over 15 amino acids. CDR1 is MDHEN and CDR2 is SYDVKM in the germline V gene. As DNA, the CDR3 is TGTGCCAGCAGTTTAAGGACAGGGGGGGTCGCTGAAGCTTTCTTT. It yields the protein CASSLRTGGVAEAFF.

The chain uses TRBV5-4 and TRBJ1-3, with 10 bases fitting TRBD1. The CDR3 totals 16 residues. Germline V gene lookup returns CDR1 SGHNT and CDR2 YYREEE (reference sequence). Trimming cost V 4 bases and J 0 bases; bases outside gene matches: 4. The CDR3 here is CASSQRQGASGNTIYF. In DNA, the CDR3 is TGTGCCAGCAGCCAACGACAGGGGGCCTCTGGAAACACCATATATTTT.

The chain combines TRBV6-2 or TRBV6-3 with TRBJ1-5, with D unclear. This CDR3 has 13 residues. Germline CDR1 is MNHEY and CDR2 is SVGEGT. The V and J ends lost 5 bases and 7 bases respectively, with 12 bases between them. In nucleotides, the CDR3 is TGTGCCAGCAGTCGGTCAGCGCCACAGCCCCAGCATTTT. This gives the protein CASSRSAPQPQHF.

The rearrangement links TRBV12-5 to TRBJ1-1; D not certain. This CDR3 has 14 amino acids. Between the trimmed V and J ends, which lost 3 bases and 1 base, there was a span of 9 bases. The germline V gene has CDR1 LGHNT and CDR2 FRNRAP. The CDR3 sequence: CASGFGLSNTEAFF. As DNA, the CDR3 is TGTGCTAGTGGTTTCGGTCTATCGAACACTGAAGCTTTCTTT.

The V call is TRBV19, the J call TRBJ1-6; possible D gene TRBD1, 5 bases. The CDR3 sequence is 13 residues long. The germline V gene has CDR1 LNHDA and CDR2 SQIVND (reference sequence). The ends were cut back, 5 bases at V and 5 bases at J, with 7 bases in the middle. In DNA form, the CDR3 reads TGTGCCAGTAGTGGGGCTAATAATTCACCCCTCCACTTT. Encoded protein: CASSGANNSPLHF.

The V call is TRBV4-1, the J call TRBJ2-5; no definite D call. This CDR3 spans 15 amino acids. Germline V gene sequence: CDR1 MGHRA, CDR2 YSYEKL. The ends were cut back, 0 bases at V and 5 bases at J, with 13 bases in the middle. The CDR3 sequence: CASSQDQPIGETQYF. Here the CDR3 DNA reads TGCGCCAGCAGCCAAGATCAACCCATCGGGGAGACCCAGTACTTC.

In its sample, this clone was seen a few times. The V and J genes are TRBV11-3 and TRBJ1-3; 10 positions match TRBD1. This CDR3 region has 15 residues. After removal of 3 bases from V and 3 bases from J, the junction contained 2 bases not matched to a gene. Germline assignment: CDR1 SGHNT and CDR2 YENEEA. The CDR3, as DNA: TGTGCCAGCAGCTTCGGGACAGGGGTTGGAAACACCATATATTTT. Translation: CASSFGTGVGNTIYF.